This note documents a single T cell receptor beta chain sequence. Its specificity is not known. Deletions cut 7 bases from V and 0 bases from J, with 12 bases between. The CDR3 consists of 14 residues. Germline V CDR1 and CDR2: MNHEY, SVGAGI. This sample was included in a study of cytomegalovirus exposure and HLA in healthy donors. PCR primers comprised 60 Vbeta and 13 Jbeta primers. Authors' methods: A later analysis tallied roughly 77 million unique TCR beta chains, around 9.9 million of them shared. Assay: immunoSEQ multiplex PCR; the TCRdb copy retains only in-frame clones and omits some. Clone size and V and J calls were adopted from that table, with D and trimming inferred from the DNA. Of 85,000 to 100,000 clones detected, around three quarters appear once; the ten largest clones hold 3% to 4%. Study-level points and caveats: An ancestry cluster, one associated with Asian ancestry, reportedly showed fewer N-insertions than the approximately 700-donor mean in a later analysis. It was shown in a later analysis that HLA-associated TCR beta chains were more clonally expanded than other, equally common chains. The study put 150 to 200 TCR beta chains on its list as cytomegalovirus-associated.

The TCR sequence derives from a male donor in good health and CMV-seropositive. Sequencing was carried out using PBMCs. V is TRBV6-5 and J is TRBJ1-1, with D possibly TRBD1 on 5 matching bases. Written as DNA, the CDR3 is TGTGCCAGCAAACGCGACAGCCTGAACACTGAAGCTTTCTTT. Its translation: CASKRDSLNTEAFF.